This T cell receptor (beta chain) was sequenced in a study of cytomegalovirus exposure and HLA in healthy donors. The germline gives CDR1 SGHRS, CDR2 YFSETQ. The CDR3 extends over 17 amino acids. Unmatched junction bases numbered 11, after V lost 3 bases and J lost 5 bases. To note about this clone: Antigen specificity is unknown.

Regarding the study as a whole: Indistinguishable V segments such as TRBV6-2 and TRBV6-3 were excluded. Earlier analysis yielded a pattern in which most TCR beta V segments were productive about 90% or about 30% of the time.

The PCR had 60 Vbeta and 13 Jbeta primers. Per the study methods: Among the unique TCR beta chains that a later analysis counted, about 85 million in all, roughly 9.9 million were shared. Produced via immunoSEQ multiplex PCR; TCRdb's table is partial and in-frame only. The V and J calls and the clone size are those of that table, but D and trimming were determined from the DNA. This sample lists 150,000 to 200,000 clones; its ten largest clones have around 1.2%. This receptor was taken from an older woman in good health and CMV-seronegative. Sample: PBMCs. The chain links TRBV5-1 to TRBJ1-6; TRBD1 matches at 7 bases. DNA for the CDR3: TGCGCCAGCAGCTACCTTGGGGGGACAGACCATAATTCACCCCTCCACTTT. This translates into CASSYLGGTDHNSPLHF.